One sample yielded the 30 T cell receptor beta chains listed below, sequenced in a study of blood T cell repertoires in COVID-19. Sequencing was performed with immunoSEQ multiplex PCR; in TCRdb, only in-frame clones are kept and a portion is missing. The data hold around 23,000 clones, with approximately 68% observed a single time. Sequenced material: peripheral blood. The receptors originated from a woman over 75 with acute or convalescent COVID-19.

This chain links TRBV28 with TRBJ2-7; D not certain. The germline V gene has CDR1 MDHEN and CDR2 SYDVKM. This CDR3 comprises 13 residues. V lost 1 base to trimming and J lost 7 bases, with 11 bases between them. Here the CDR3 DNA reads TGTGCCAGCAGTTTATCGGTCGTAAGAGAGCAGTACTTC. The encoded protein is CASSLSVVREQYF.

This chain links TRBV11-2 with TRBJ1-2; the D gene is possibly TRBD1 (6 bases). Germline-derived CDR1 and CDR2 are SGHAT and FQNNGV. This CDR3 has 15 amino acids. The germline V and J ends were trimmed by 1 base and 6 bases, with 15 bases remaining between them. This CDR3 reads CASSLGAGAQNGYTF. CDR3 sequence (DNA): TGTGCCAGCAGCTTAGGTGCGGGGGCCCAGAATGGCTACACCTTC.

This sequence joins TRBV15 and TRBJ2-5; D might be TRBD2 (7 bases). In germline, CDR1 is LNHNV, CDR2 YYDKDF (reference sequence). Trimming removed 0 bases from V and 1 base from J, with 18 bases in between. This CDR3 spans 18 amino acids. CDR3 residues: CATSRDLGGGSLQETQYF. CDR3 bases: TGTGCCACCAGCAGAGATTTAGGGGGGGGCTCCCTCCAAGAGACCCAGTACTTC.

The chain carries TRBV21-1 and TRBJ2-5; the table's D call of TRBD1 was not tested on the DNA. TRBV21-1 is an annotated pseudogene. The CDR3 is 13 residues long. The CDR3 is CASGDRDQETQYF. CDR3 sequence (DNA): TGTGCCAGCGGAGACAGGGACCAAGAGACCCAGTACTTC.

This clone was seen once. Here the CDR3 reads CASSPPGGWDTQYF. CDR3 bases: TGCGCCAGCAGCCCCCCTGGCGGGTGGGATACGCAGTATTTT. This rearrangement joins TRBV4-1 to TRBJ2-3; D may be TRBD2 (5 bases). The CDR3 length is 14 residues. CDR1 MGHRA and CDR2 YSYEKL come from the germline V gene. Trimming removed 4 bases from V and 6 bases from J, with 14 bases in between.

The V call is TRBV5-1, the J call TRBJ1-1; 8 nucleotides align to TRBD1. CDR3 length equals 17 residues. Trimming cost V 3 bases and J 0 bases; bases outside gene matches: 10. The germline CDR1 and CDR2 sequences are SGHRS and YFSETQ. CDR3 amino acids: CASSSAGGAKLNTEAFF. In DNA form, the CDR3 reads TGCGCCAGCAGCTCGGCAGGGGGCGCGAAGTTGAACACTGAAGCTTTCTTT.

This sequence joins TRBV3-1 (or the pseudogene TRBV3-2) and TRBJ2-5; the D gene is possibly TRBD2 (5 bases). Trimming stripped 0 bases from V and 2 bases from J, with 22 bases between. The CDR3 length is 19 residues. Germline V gene data show CDR1 as LGHDT and CDR2 as YNNKEL (reference sequence). CDR3 sequence: CASSQDLGSVDTSQETQYF. In DNA form, the CDR3 reads TGTGCCAGCAGCCAAGATTTGGGTAGCGTGGATACTTCGCAAGAGACCCAGTACTTC.

This chain links TRBV5-5 with TRBJ2-7, with 10 bases lining up with TRBD1. Germline V gives CDR1 SGHKS, CDR2 YYEKEE (reference sequence). V dropped 0 bases and J dropped 2; count of bases not matched to a gene: 5. This CDR3 is 16 amino acids long. The CDR3 here is CASSLGFGTGAYEQYF. The CDR3 nucleotides read TGTGCCAGCAGCTTGGGATTCGGGACAGGGGCCTACGAGCAGTACTTC. The full variable domain, completed using reference TRBV5-5 and TRBJ2-7, is DAGVTQSPTHLIKTRGQQVTLRCSPISGHKSVSWYQQVLGQGPQFIFQYYEKEERGRGNFPDRFSARQFPNYSSELNVNALLLGDSALYLCASSLGFGTGAYEQYFGPGTRLTVT.

The chain employs TRBV5-1 and TRBJ2-5; D is possibly TRBD2 (5 bases). Trimming removed 0 bases from V and 0 bases from J, with 12 bases in between. The CDR3 runs to 16 residues. The germline CDR1 and CDR2 sequences are SGHRS and YFSETQ. The CDR3 DNA follows: TGCGCCAGCAGCTTGGGAGGGAACTCGTACCAAGAGACCCAGTACTTC. It encodes CASSLGGNSYQETQYF.

The chain has TRBV7-9 and TRBJ2-5; D possibly corresponds to TRBD1 (6 bases). The CDR3 loop spans 13 amino acids. Germline V gene data show CDR1 as SEHNR and CDR2 as FQNEAQ (reference sequence). V shed 5 bases and J shed 5 bases, with 12 bases lying between them. The CDR3 here is CASSKTGAETQYF. The CDR3 bases are TGTGCCAGCAGCAAGACAGGCGCGGAGACCCAGTACTTC.

CDR3 nucleotide sequence: TGTGCCATCAGTGAGTCGACAGGGGGTGAAGTGGCTTTCTTT. Encoded protein: CAISESTGGEVAFF. The chain links TRBV10-3 to TRBJ1-1; 9 bases are shared with TRBD1. In germline, CDR1 is ENHRY, CDR2 SYGVKD. V shed 0 bases and J 11 bases; nucleotides not matched to a gene: 7. The CDR3 is made up of 14 amino acids.

This clone has a single count. CDR3 amino acids: CATSLNEQYF. In nucleotides, the CDR3 is TGTGCCACCAGCCTTAACGAGCAGTACTTC. V usage is TRBV24-1 and J usage is TRBJ2-7; no reliable D call. The V gene lost 7 bases and the J gene lost 5 bases, with 5 bases spanning the gap. Germline-derived CDR1 and CDR2 are KGHDR and SFDVKD. The CDR3 spans 10 residues.

This rearrangement joins TRBV7-2 to TRBJ2-3; D unresolved. This CDR3 has 13 residues. Germline V gene data show CDR1 as SGHTA and CDR2 as FQGNSA. Trimming pared 2 bases from V and 2 bases from J, leaving 5 bases between. DNA of the CDR3: TGTGCCAGCAGCTTATCCCTCACAGATACGCAGTATTTT. It codes for CASSLSLTDTQYF.

CDR3 sequence (DNA): TGTGCCAGCAGCAAAGAAGGGACAGGGGGCGCCCTCCTCCCACTAGCCAAAAACATTCAGTACTTC. Protein product: CASSKEGTGGALLPLAKNIQYF. This rearrangement joins TRBV21-1 to TRBJ2-4; the table's D call, TRBD1, was not checked against the DNA. TRBV21-1 is tagged as a pseudogene. The CDR3 consists of 22 residues.

V gene TRBV18 combines with J gene TRBJ1-1; TRBD1 agrees at 9 bases. J gave up 0 bases and V 3 bases, and 8 bases lay outside the gene matches. The CDR3 extends over 17 amino acids. Germline V gene sequence: CDR1 KGHSH, CDR2 LQKENI. CDR3 DNA sequence: TGTGCCAGCTCACCTGGACAGGGGCCAACCATGAACACTGAAGCTTTCTTT. Translating it yields CASSPGQGPTMNTEAFF. Variable domain in full (rest from reference TRBV18 and TRBJ1-1): NAGVMQNPRHLVRRRGQEARLRCSPMKGHSHVYWYRQLPEEGLKFMVYLQKENIIDESGMPKERFSAEFPKEGPSILRIQQVVRGDSAAYFCASSPGQGPTMNTEAFFGQGTRLTVV.

As DNA, the CDR3 is TGTGCCAGCAGTGTGGGTACTACGGGCAATCAGCCCCAGCATTTT. Translating it yields CASSVGTTGNQPQHF. This chain uses TRBV2 with TRBJ1-5, with D uncertain. Germline V lookup: CDR1 SNHLY, CDR2 FYNNEI. Trimming cost V 4 bases and J 2 bases, with 12 bases left between them. This CDR3 region has 15 residues.

The chain combines TRBV28 with TRBJ1-6; TRBD1 agrees at 7 bases. The CDR3 is 16 amino acids. The J segment lost 4 bases and the V segment lost 4 bases, leaving 7 bases of the junction unmatched. The germline V gene has CDR1 MDHEN and CDR2 SYDVKM. CDR3 in DNA: TGTGCCAGCAGTTCCCCCACGACAGGGTATAATTCACCCCTCCACTTT. Its protein product is CASSSPTTGYNSPLHF.

The V gene is TRBV28, the J gene TRBJ1-1; D might be TRBD1 (5 bases). This CDR3 has 14 residues. V was shortened by 1 base and J by 3 bases, with 9 bases between the two germline ends. In germline, CDR1 is MDHEN, CDR2 SYDVKM. CDR3 loop: CASSLSETDTEAFF. Written as DNA, the CDR3 is TGTGCCAGCAGTTTATCGGAGACAGACACTGAAGCTTTCTTT.

CDR3 amino acids: CASSPRAGGQGLNGYTF. The CDR3 DNA follows: TGTGCCAGCAGCCCACGCGCGGGGGGGCAGGGCTTAAATGGCTACACCTTC. V gene TRBV9 combines with J gene TRBJ1-2, with D possibly being TRBD1 (6 bases). Germline V gives CDR1 SGDLS, CDR2 YYNGEE. The CDR3 is made up of 17 amino acids. Trimming stripped 4 bases from V and 6 bases from J, with 25 bases between.

This clone has more than one count but fewer than ten. The chain combines TRBV7-2 with TRBJ2-2; perhaps TRBD2 as D (6 bases). V lost 2 bases and J 3 bases, leaving 16 bases between the germline ends. Germline-derived CDR1 and CDR2 are SGHTA and FQGNSA. This CDR3 contains 17 residues. The CDR3 DNA follows: TGTGCCAGCAGCTTAAGCCTCCGCGGGGTGGACACCGGGGAGCTGTTTTTT. It codes for CASSLSLRGVDTGELFF.

Points on this clone: One junction end disagrees with the germline gene, perhaps due to a read error. The rearrangement joins TRBV3-1 (or the pseudogene TRBV3-2) to TRBJ2-7; perhaps TRBD1 as D (5 bases). Germline V gives CDR1 LGHDT, CDR2 YNNKEL (reference sequence). The CDR3 has 14 amino acids. The DNA for the CDR3 is TGTGCCAGCAGCCAAGTTCAGGGATCCTCCGAGCAGTACTTC. Translated, it gives CASSQVQGSSEQYF.

This clone was detected once. The chain joins TRBV27 to TRBJ1-5; 8 bases align to TRBD1. The ends lost 0 bases at V and 6 bases at J; junction bases unmatched: 7. The CDR3 has 16 residues. Germline CDR1 reads MNHEY; CDR2 reads SMNVEV (reference sequence). The chain's CDR3 is CASSLSAGGGGQPQHF. CDR3 DNA sequence: TGTGCCAGCAGTTTATCGGCAGGGGGCGGGGGTCAGCCCCAGCATTTT.

This clone was observed once. The rearrangement joins TRBV5-1 to TRBJ1-6; 11 bases agree with TRBD1. CDR1 and CDR2 from the germline V gene are SGHRS and YFSETQ. CDR3 length: 17 amino acids. V was clipped by 0 bases and J by 7 bases; unmatched bases: 6. CDR3 in DNA: TGCGCCAGCAGCTTGGTTGGACAGGGGGCAGAGAATTCACCCCTCCACTTT. This gives the protein CASSLVGQGAENSPLHF. Based on the CDR3 plus reference TRBV5-1 and TRBJ1-6, the full variable domain is KAGVTQTPRYLIKTRGQQVTLSCSPISGHRSVSWYQQTPGQGLQFLFEYFSETQRNKGNFPGRFSGRQFSNSRSEMNVSTLELGDSALYLCASSLVGQGAENSPLHFGNGTRLTVT.

This clone was found many times. The chain is built from TRBV2 and TRBJ2-2, with TRBD2 identical over 7 bases. Trimming at V came to 5 bases and at J to 0 bases, leaving 6 bases not matched to a gene. The CDR3 covers 16 residues. Per the germline V gene, CDR1 is SNHLY and CDR2 is FYNNEI. CDR3 in DNA: TGTGCCAGCAGTTTGAGCGGGGCCGCGAACACCGGGGAGCTGTTTTTT. Translated: CASSLSGAANTGELFF.

The rearrangement uses TRBV28 and TRBJ1-2, with D possibly matching TRBD1 (6 bases). The CDR3 extends over 12 amino acids. V shed 7 bases and J shed 4 bases, with 10 bases lying between them. In germline, CDR1 is MDHEN, CDR2 SYDVKM. In nucleotides, the CDR3 is TGTGCCAGCACCACACAGGGCTATGGCTACACCTTC. It is translated as CASTTQGYGYTF.

The V gene is TRBV7-8, the J gene TRBJ1-6, with TRBD1 as a possible D gene (6 bases). V lost 5 bases, J lost 5 bases, and 22 bases lay in between. Germline-derived CDR1 and CDR2 are SGHVS and FQNEAQ. The CDR3 runs 18 residues. The CDR3: CASSPPQAGGGHNSPLHF. The CDR3 DNA sequence: TGTGCCAGCAGCCCCCCGCAGGCTGGGGGCGGGCATAATTCACCCCTCCACTTT.

The CDR3 sequence: CAWSTGGAGGQPQHF. Written as DNA, the CDR3 is TGTGCCTGGAGTACAGGGGGCGCGGGGGGTCAGCCCCAGCATTTT. The chain has TRBV30 and TRBJ1-5, with 9 bases identical to TRBD1. Germline V gene data show CDR1 as GTSNPN and CDR2 as SVGIG (reference sequence). After removal of 2 bases from V and 6 bases from J, the junction contained 8 bases not matched to a gene. The CDR3 sequence is 15 residues long.

The DNA of the CDR3 is TGCGCCAGCAAGCAAGGGACAGGGGGCGCACTCTATAATTCACCCCTCCACTTT. This codes for CASKQGTGGALYNSPLHF. The rearrangement joins TRBV5-1 to TRBJ1-6; 12 bases are a match to TRBD1. The CDR3 has 18 residues. Per germline, CDR1 SGHRS and CDR2 YFSETQ. V lost 6 bases and J lost 3; bases outside the gene matches: 10.

This clone has only a few counts. The CDR3, as DNA: TGTGCCAGCGTGACCGGGACAGGGGGCGGGAGAGCTTTCTTT. The encoded protein is CASVTGTGGGRAFF. The chain has TRBV2 and TRBJ1-1, with 12 nucleotides matching TRBD1. The length of the CDR3 is 14 residues. Germline CDR1 and CDR2: SNHLY and FYNNEI. The J segment lost 10 bases and the V segment lost 8 bases, leaving 11 bases of the junction unmatched.

The rearrangement links TRBV27 to TRBJ2-7, with 7 bases aligning to TRBD1. The germline CDR1 and CDR2 sequences are MNHEY and SMNVEV (reference sequence). J lost 3 bases, V lost 0 bases, and 2 bases had no gene match. The CDR3 contains 14 residues. The CDR3 DNA follows: TGTGCCAGCAGTTTATCCCGGGACAGCTACGAGCAGTACTTC. Translating gives CASSLSRDSYEQYF.